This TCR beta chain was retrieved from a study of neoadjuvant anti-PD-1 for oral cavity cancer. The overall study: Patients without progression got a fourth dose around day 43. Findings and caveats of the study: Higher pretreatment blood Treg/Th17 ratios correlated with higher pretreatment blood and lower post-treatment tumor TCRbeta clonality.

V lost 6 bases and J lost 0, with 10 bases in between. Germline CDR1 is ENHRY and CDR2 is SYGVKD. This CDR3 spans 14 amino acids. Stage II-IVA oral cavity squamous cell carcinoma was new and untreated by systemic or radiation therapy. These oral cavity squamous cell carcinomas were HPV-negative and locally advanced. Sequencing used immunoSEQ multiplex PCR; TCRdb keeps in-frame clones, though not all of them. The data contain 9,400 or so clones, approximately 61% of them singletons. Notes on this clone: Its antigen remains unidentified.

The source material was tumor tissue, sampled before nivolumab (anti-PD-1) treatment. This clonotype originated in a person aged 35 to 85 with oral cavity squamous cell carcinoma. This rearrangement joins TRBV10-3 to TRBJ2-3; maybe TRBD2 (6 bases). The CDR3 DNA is TGTGCCATCAGGCGGGACGAAAGCACAGATACGCAGTATTTT. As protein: CAIRRDESTDTQYF.